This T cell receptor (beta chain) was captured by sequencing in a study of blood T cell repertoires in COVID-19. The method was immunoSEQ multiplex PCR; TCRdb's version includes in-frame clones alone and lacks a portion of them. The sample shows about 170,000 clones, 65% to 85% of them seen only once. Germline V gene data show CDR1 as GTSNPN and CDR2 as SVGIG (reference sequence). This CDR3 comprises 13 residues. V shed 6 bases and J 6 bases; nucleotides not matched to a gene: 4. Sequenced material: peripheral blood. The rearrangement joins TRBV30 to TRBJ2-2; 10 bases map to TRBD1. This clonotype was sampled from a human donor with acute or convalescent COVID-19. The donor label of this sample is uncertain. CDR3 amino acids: CACGQGESGELFF. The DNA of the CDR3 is TGTGCCTGTGGACAGGGGGAGTCCGGGGAGCTGTTTTTT.